The clone carrying this TCR beta chain appeared a single time. These data are taken from a study of blood T cell repertoires in COVID-19. Study processing details: Reference gene primer amplification in the assay estimated nucleated cell counts. TCRdb's copy holds only in-frame clones and misses some; the assay was immunoSEQ multiplex PCR. That table gives V, J and clone size, and the DNA gave D and trimming. The top ten clones hold around 6.5% of a sample with under 250,000 clones, approximately 88% of them seen once. The V and J ends lost 2 bases and 1 base respectively, with 12 bases between them. The CDR3 spans 15 residues.

The sequencing sample was made of peripheral blood. The chain recombines TRBV5-3 with TRBJ1-1; the D is unclear. TRBV5-3 falls under the ORF class, with uncertain function. The TCR was taken from a man in his sixties who had recovered from COVID-19. For the CDR3, the DNA is TGTGCCAGAAGCTTCGGGAGGCAGGAGAACACTGAAGCTTTCTTT. Its protein is CARSFGRQENTEAFF.